A single sample is the source of the 29 T cell receptor beta chains below, sequenced in a study of blood T cell repertoires in COVID-19. Libraries were prepared by immunoSEQ multiplex PCR; TCRdb keeps only in-frame clonotypes and omits some of them. Of some 200,000 clones listed, about four fifths are singletons. The sequencing sample was made of peripheral blood. These receptors all stem from a woman in her 40s with acute or convalescent COVID-19.

V and J are TRBV7-6 and TRBJ2-1; TRBD2 matches 7 bases. The V gene end was trimmed by 8 bases and the J gene end by 8 bases; junction bases not matched to a gene: 21. The CDR3 runs to 17 residues. Germline assignment: CDR1 SGHVS and CDR2 FNYEAQ. CDR3 DNA: TGTGCCAGCGGAGGACGTTCGGGGGTAGCGGGCAAGGATGAGCAGTTCTTC. As protein: CASGGRSGVAGKDEQFF. Variable domain in full (rest from reference TRBV7-6 and TRBJ2-1): GAGVSQSPRYKVTKRGQDVALRCDPISGHVSLYWYRQALGQGPEFLTYFNYEAQQDKSGLPNDRFSAERPEGSISTLTIQRTEQRDSAMYRCASGGRSGVAGKDEQFFGPGTRLTVL.

The chain is built from TRBV19 and TRBJ1-4, with 9 bases identical to TRBD1. Germline CDR1 is LNHDA and CDR2 is SQIVND (reference sequence). V shed 8 bases and J 8 bases; nucleotides not matched to a gene: 15. The CDR3 contains 16 residues. CDR3 amino acids: CASATTTGTGREKLFF. The CDR3 coding sequence is TGTGCCAGTGCCACTACAACCGGGACAGGGAGGGAAAAACTGTTTTTT.

The chain links TRBV23-1 to TRBJ2-2; weak D call: TRBD1 (5 bases). TRBV23-1 is an open reading frame, and its role is uncertain. CDR3 length equals 15 residues. Deletions cut 3 bases from V and 0 bases from J, with 8 bases between. In DNA, the CDR3 is TGCGCCAGCAGTCAGGGGCCTGCGAACACCGGGGAGCTGTTTTTT. It encodes CASSQGPANTGELFF.

The rearrangement links TRBV7-2 to TRBJ2-2; maybe TRBD2 (6 bases). V gave up 6 bases and J gave up 3 bases, with 17 bases separating them. This CDR3 contains 16 residues. Germline CDR1 is SGHTA and CDR2 is FQGNSA. The CDR3 sequence: CASRPGTGSDTGELFF. CDR3 sequence (DNA): TGTGCCAGCAGACCTGGGACTGGGTCCGACACCGGGGAGCTGTTTTTT.

The J gene is TRBJ1-5, the V gene TRBV19; 9 positions match TRBD1. Germline assignment: CDR1 LNHDA and CDR2 SQIVND (reference sequence). This CDR3 spans 15 amino acids. Unmatched junction bases numbered 7, after V lost 3 bases and J lost 7 bases. Here the CDR3 reads CASSIGTGLWQPQHF. The CDR3 coding sequence is TGTGCCAGTAGTATCGGGACAGGGCTTTGGCAGCCCCAGCATTTT. Full variable domain (remainder filled in from reference TRBV19 and TRBJ1-5): DGGITQSPKYLFRKEGQNVTLSCEQNLNHDAMYWYRQDPGQGLRLIYYSQIVNDFQKGDIAEGYSVSREKKESFPLTVTSAQKNPTAFYLCASSIGTGLWQPQHFGDGTRLSIL.

V is TRBV9 and J is TRBJ2-1; 9 positions match TRBD2. The CDR3 has 17 residues. Trimming cost V 4 bases and J 7 bases; bases outside gene matches: 15. Germline V gene sequence: CDR1 SGDLS, CDR2 YYNGEE. This CDR3 reads CASSSLIVSGGRNEQFF. The CDR3 DNA reads TGTGCCAGCAGCTCACTGATCGTGAGCGGGGGGCGGAATGAGCAGTTCTTC.

The V call is TRBV3-1 (or the pseudogene TRBV3-2), the J call TRBJ2-7; 12 nucleotides match TRBD2. Germline CDR1 and CDR2: LGHDT and YNNKEL (reference sequence). V lost 5 bases to trimming and J lost 3 bases; unmatched junction nucleotides: 2. CDR3 length: 14 amino acids. In DNA, the CDR3 is TGTGCCAGCAGCACGACTAGCGGGAGCTACGAGCAGTACTTC. Translation: CASSTTSGSYEQYF.

The rearrangement uses TRBV5-4 and TRBJ2-3, with 7 bases that match TRBD2. In germline, CDR1 is SGHNT, CDR2 YYREEE (reference sequence). The CDR3 runs 15 residues. V was clipped by 4 bases and J by 2 bases; unmatched bases: 7. CDR3 residues: CASSQPAGSTDTQYF. The CDR3 nucleotides are TGTGCCAGCAGCCAACCAGCGGGGTCCACAGATACGCAGTATTTT.

In this sample, this clone turned up a few times. The rearrangement uses TRBV11-3 and TRBJ1-1; D might be TRBD1 (5 bases). V lost 5 bases and J 2 bases, leaving 9 bases between the germline ends. CDR3 length equals 13 residues. Germline assignment: CDR1 SGHNT and CDR2 YENEEA. The chain's CDR3 is CASSRGRNTEAFF. The CDR3 region has the DNA TGTGCCAGCAGCAGGGGTCGAAACACTGAAGCTTTCTTT.

The J gene is TRBJ2-7, the V gene TRBV9; the match to TRBD1 covers 7 bases. V lost 7 bases to trimming and J lost 2 bases; unmatched junction nucleotides: 9. The length of the CDR3 is 14 residues. Germline CDR1 reads SGDLS; CDR2 reads YYNGEE. The CDR3 spells CASPGTVNTYEQYF. In DNA form, the CDR3 reads TGTGCCAGCCCTGGGACAGTCAACACCTACGAGCAGTACTTC.

The CDR3 is CASSWAGSPLHF. As DNA, the CDR3 is TGTGCCAGCAGCTGGGCGGGCTCACCCCTCCACTTT. The chain combines TRBV11-2 with TRBJ1-6; no firm D call. Per the germline V gene, CDR1 is SGHAT and CDR2 is FQNNGV. Trimming took 4 bases from V and 10 from J, leaving 8 bases between them. This CDR3 is built from 12 residues.

The chain recombines TRBV7-9 with TRBJ1-1; D is unresolved. With 3 bases removed from V and 3 bases from J, the gap between germline ends came to 11 bases. This CDR3 is built from 14 residues. CDR1 is SEHNR and CDR2 is FQNEAQ in the germline V gene (reference sequence). CDR3 residues: CASSFPIRDTEAFF. The CDR3 nucleotides read TGTGCCAGCAGCTTCCCCATTCGGGACACTGAAGCTTTCTTT.

The table lists this clone with a count of one. CDR3 coding DNA: TGTGCCAGCAGCGTGGGACTAGCGGACTCCTACGAGCAGTACTTC. Translating it yields CASSVGLADSYEQYF. The genes are TRBV5-4 and TRBJ2-7; 11 bases match TRBD2. This CDR3 has 15 residues. The germline V gene has CDR1 SGHNT and CDR2 YYREEE (reference sequence). The V gene end was trimmed by 4 bases and the J gene end by 0 bases; junction bases not matched to a gene: 3.

The chain carries TRBV15 and TRBJ1-2, with D perhaps matching TRBD1 (6 bases). The CDR3 covers 13 residues. CDR1 LNHNV and CDR2 YYDKDF come from the germline V gene (reference sequence). With 1 base removed from V and 6 bases from J, the gap between germline ends came to 9 bases. Here the CDR3 DNA reads TGTGCCACCAGCAGAGGGGCAGGGGATGGCTACACCTTC. Protein sequence: CATSRGAGDGYTF.

This clone was detected only once. The chain has TRBV7-9 and TRBJ1-2; D is possibly TRBD1 (5 bases). V was shortened by 3 bases and J by 6 bases, with 11 bases between the two germline ends. Germline assignment: CDR1 SEHNR and CDR2 FQNEAQ (reference sequence). This CDR3 has 13 amino acids. DNA for the CDR3: TGTGCCAGCAGCTTTCAGGGCGAGGATGGCTACACCTTC. This encodes CASSFQGEDGYTF.

This clone was picked up a small number of times. The V call is TRBV5-4, the J call TRBJ2-1; 7 bases line up with TRBD2. This CDR3 region has 13 residues. CDR1 and CDR2 (germline): SGHNT, YYREEE (reference sequence). The V gene end was trimmed by 6 bases and the J gene end by 15 bases; junction bases not matched to a gene: 15. CDR3 coding DNA: TGTGCCAGCAACTTTCGGGGGGAGAATAATGCGTTCTTC. Translated, it gives CASNFRGENNAFF.

The chain carries TRBV11-3 and TRBJ1-6; D not resolved. Germline assignment: CDR1 SGHNT and CDR2 YENEEA. V lost 2 bases and J 10 bases, leaving 9 bases between the germline ends. The CDR3 runs 13 residues. In nucleotides, the CDR3 is TGTGCCAGCAGCTTAAAGAGAACCTCACCCCTCCACTTT. Translated: CASSLKRTSPLHF. Filled out from reference TRBV11-3 and TRBJ1-6, the complete variable domain reads EAGVVQSPRYKIIEKKQPVAFWCNPISGHNTLYWYLQNLGQGPELLIRYENEEAVDDSQLPKDRFSAERLKGVDSTLKIQPAELGDSAVYLCASSLKRTSPLHFGNGTRLTVT.

The genes are TRBV27 and TRBJ2-1, with a possible D match to TRBD2 (7 bases). The CDR3 consists of 16 residues. The V gene's germline CDR1 is MNHEY and CDR2 SMNVEV (reference sequence). Trimming removed 3 bases at V and 0 bases at J, with 12 bases between. CDR3 nucleotides: TGTGCCAGCAGTTTGGTCGGGGGGCCCTCCTACAATGAGCAGTTCTTC. Translation: CASSLVGGPSYNEQFF.

The V call is TRBV29-1, the J call TRBJ2-5; D uncertain. This CDR3 is 13 amino acids long. Germline CDR1 is SQVTM and CDR2 is ANQGSEA. The V gene lost 6 bases and the J gene lost 6 bases, with 17 bases spanning the gap. CDR3 residues: CSVTSVLLKTQYF. CDR3 coding DNA: TGCAGCGTCACCAGCGTGCTCTTAAAGACCCAGTACTTC.

The chain is built from TRBV5-1 and TRBJ1-2, with D hard to call. Germline CDR1 is SGHRS and CDR2 is YFSETQ. Trimming stripped 1 base from V and 4 bases from J, with 14 bases between. This CDR3 region has 15 residues. The CDR3 sequence: CASSLNLVGIYGYTF. The CDR3 DNA is TGCGCCAGCAGCTTGAATTTAGTCGGGATCTATGGCTACACCTTC. The variable domain in full, completed from reference TRBV5-1 and TRBJ1-2, reads KAGVTQTPRYLIKTRGQQVTLSCSPISGHRSVSWYQQTPGQGLQFLFEYFSETQRNKGNFPGRFSGRQFSNSRSEMNVSTLELGDSALYLCASSLNLVGIYGYTFGSGTRLTVV.

This sequence joins TRBV24-1 and TRBJ1-5; TRBD1 matches 9 bases. V shed 6 bases, J shed 4 bases, and the junction held 3 bases outside the gene matches. CDR1 is KGHDR, CDR2 SFDVKD, per germline. This CDR3 has 14 residues. CDR3 sequence reads: CATSPGQGNQPQHF. Written as DNA, the CDR3 is TGTGCCACCAGTCCGGGACAGGGAAATCAGCCCCAGCATTTT.

The rearrangement links TRBV28 to TRBJ1-5, with D possibly TRBD1 on 6 matching bases. From germline, CDR1 is MDHEN and CDR2 SYDVKM. This CDR3 has 14 residues. The V gene lost 6 bases and the J gene lost 3 bases, with 12 bases spanning the gap. CDR3 loop: CASRSQGPNQPQHF. The CDR3 DNA sequence: TGTGCCAGCAGGAGTCAGGGGCCCAATCAGCCCCAGCATTTT.

This clone has only a few counts. The J gene is TRBJ1-1, the V gene TRBV5-1, with a weak D call TRBD1 (5 bases). V was trimmed by 3 bases and J by 0 bases, leaving 21 bases between them. The CDR3 loop spans 18 amino acids. Germline V gene sequence: CDR1 SGHRS, CDR2 YFSETQ. The CDR3 coding sequence is TGCGCCAGCAGCTGGGGTAGGGGACTGACGGTACTGAACACTGAAGCTTTCTTT. Its translation: CASSWGRGLTVLNTEAFF.

The chain carries TRBV7-9 and TRBJ1-2; the D is unclear. Trimming stripped 1 base from V and 1 base from J, with 10 bases between. Germline assignment: CDR1 SEHNR and CDR2 FQNEAQ (reference sequence). The CDR3 is 15 residues long. The CDR3 sequence: CASSLVSADNYGYTF. The CDR3, as DNA: TGTGCCAGCAGCTTAGTTTCCGCAGATAACTATGGCTACACCTTC.

In nucleotides, the CDR3 is TGCGCCAGCAGCCCCGGGACAGGGGCCGCCTATGGCTACACCTTC. Translation gives CASSPGTGAAYGYTF. The V gene is TRBV10-1, the J gene TRBJ1-2; TRBD1 matches at 10 bases. The V and J ends lost 6 bases and 4 bases, in that order; junction bases with no gene match: 8. From germline, CDR1 is WNHNN and CDR2 SYGVQD (reference sequence). The CDR3 extends over 15 amino acids.

This clone was observed once. The V call is TRBV3-1 (or the pseudogene TRBV3-2), the J call TRBJ1-3, with D maybe TRBD1 (6 bases). Trimming removed 2 bases at V and 4 bases at J, with 12 bases between. Germline V gene data show CDR1 as LGHDT and CDR2 as YNNKEL (reference sequence). The length of the CDR3 is 15 residues. CDR3 DNA sequence: TGTGCCAGCAGCCAATCCGGGACAACGGGAAACACCATATATTTT. Encoded protein: CASSQSGTTGNTIYF.

This chain joins TRBV7-2 and TRBJ2-2; 7 nucleotides agree with TRBD2. CDR1 and CDR2 (germline): SGHTA, FQGNSA. The CDR3 runs to 16 residues. J was trimmed by 0 bases and V by 1 base; bases with no gene match: 2. CDR3 in DNA: TGTGCCAGCAGCTTAGAGCGGGGATCGAACACCGGGGAGCTGTTTTTT. Translating gives CASSLERGSNTGELFF.

The CDR3 spells CASSLIPSGEQETQYF. CDR3 coding DNA: TGCGCCAGCAGCTTGATACCTAGCGGGGAACAAGAGACCCAGTACTTC. The chain combines TRBV5-1 with TRBJ2-5; 9 bases fit TRBD2. The germline CDR1 and CDR2 sequences are SGHRS and YFSETQ. The CDR3 consists of 16 residues. Trimming cost V 1 base and J 2 bases; bases outside gene matches: 6.

The chain uses TRBV23-1 and TRBJ1-4; a weak D match, TRBD1 (6 bases). TRBV23-1 counts as an open reading frame of uncertain function. The ends were cut back, 7 bases at V and 7 bases at J, with 22 bases in the middle. This CDR3 has 16 residues. This CDR3 is CASTIGGGSPPEKLFF. The CDR3 DNA sequence: TGCGCCAGCACCATTGGGGGGGGCTCCCCACCTGAAAAACTGTTTTTT.